This passage covers 14 T cell receptor beta chains from one sample sequenced in a study of blood T cell repertoires in COVID-19. The table came from immunoSEQ multiplex PCR; TCRdb's copy has only in-frame clones and leaves some out. The sample comprises tens of thousands of clones, about 90% of which are singletons, and approximately 7.6% rests with the top ten. Sequencing used peripheral blood. The receptor source for this set is a woman aged 60-70 years with active or convalescent COVID-19.

This clone occurred a few times. CDR3 protein: CASSRQGAVEKLFF. In DNA, the CDR3 is TGTGCCAGCAGTCGACAGGGGGCAGTTGAAAAACTGTTTTTT. The V and J genes are TRBV6-5 and TRBJ1-4; 10 nucleotides agree with TRBD1. The germline V gene encodes CDR1 MNHEY and CDR2 SVGAGI. The ends lost 5 bases at V and 7 bases at J; junction bases unmatched: 4. This CDR3 region has 14 residues.

This rearrangement joins TRBV7-9 to TRBJ1-2, with D perhaps TRBD1 (5 bases). V dropped 5 bases and J dropped 8 bases, with 15 bases sitting between them. This CDR3 region has 13 residues. Per germline, CDR1 SEHNR and CDR2 FQNEAQ (reference sequence). DNA of the CDR3: TGTGCCAGCAGCCCGAACTCCGACAGAGGCTACACCTTC. Amino acids: CASSPNSDRGYTF.

This clone appeared a few times. This chain joins TRBV2 and TRBJ1-5; D ambiguous. The CDR3 spans 16 residues. CDR1 and CDR2 (germline): SNHLY, FYNNEI. The germline V and J ends were trimmed by 2 bases and 4 bases, with 15 bases remaining between them. CDR3 coding DNA: TGTGCCAGCAGTGAACTGGGGAGAGGGAAAAATCAGCCCCAGCATTTT. Protein sequence: CASSELGRGKNQPQHF.

The chain is built from TRBV25-1 and TRBJ2-7, with TRBD1 identical over 7 bases. Germline V gene lookup returns CDR1 MGHDK and CDR2 SYGVNS. CDR3 length: 13 amino acids. Germline trimming cut 6 bases from V and 0 bases from J; bases unmatched to any gene: 2. In DNA, the CDR3 is TGTGCCAGCAGAGGGACAGCCTCCTACGAGCAGTACTTC. Translated, it gives CASRGTASYEQYF.

In DNA form, the CDR3 reads TGTGCCAGCAGCGCCTACCCACAGGGGGGGTATTCACCCCTCCACTTT. It translates to CASSAYPQGGYSPLHF. V and J are TRBV27 and TRBJ1-6; 8 bases fit TRBD1. CDR3 length: 16 amino acids. The germline gives CDR1 MNHEY, CDR2 SMNVEV (reference sequence). V lost 6 bases and J lost 8; bases outside the gene matches: 12.

The rearrangement links TRBV2 to TRBJ1-6; no firm D call. The CDR3 length is 11 residues. Germline CDR1 SNHLY, CDR2 FYNNEI. The ends were cut back, 6 bases at V and 8 bases at J, with 5 bases in the middle. CDR3 sequence: CASRRDSPLHF. CDR3 sequence (DNA): TGTGCCAGCAGGAGGGATTCACCCCTCCACTTT.

The chain employs TRBV11-2 and TRBJ2-2, with D perhaps matching TRBD2 (5 bases). The germline V gene has CDR1 SGHAT and CDR2 FQNNGV. There are 17 residues in the CDR3. The V gene lost 5 bases and the J gene lost 7 bases, with 23 bases spanning the gap. The CDR3 loop reads CASSPFEVGLGGGELFF. CDR3 sequence (DNA): TGTGCCAGCAGCCCCTTCGAAGTGGGTTTAGGAGGCGGGGAGCTGTTTTTT.

This clone was counted a single time. This sequence joins TRBV5-1 and TRBJ1-1; 7 bases align to TRBD1. Trimming took 5 bases from V and 6 from J; bases not matched to a gene: 7. Germline CDR1 reads SGHRS; CDR2 reads YFSETQ. This CDR3 comprises 13 residues. In DNA form, the CDR3 reads TGCGCCAGCAGAGATGGGACAGCCGCTGAAGCTTTCTTT. Protein sequence: CASRDGTAAEAFF.

V and J are TRBV15 and TRBJ1-4; a possible D gene is TRBD1 (5 bases). The V end was cut by 5 bases, the J end by 7 bases, with 17 bases between. The CDR3 totals 15 residues. Germline loops: CDR1 LNHNV, CDR2 YYDKDF (reference sequence). This CDR3 reads CATSRVGVSSEKLFF. The CDR3 DNA follows: TGTGCCACCAGCCGAGTAGGGGTTTCGAGTGAAAAACTGTTTTTT.

V and J are TRBV6-5 and TRBJ2-2; 9 positions agree with TRBD2. Trimming took 10 bases from V and 5 from J; bases not matched to a gene: 8. The V gene's germline CDR1 is MNHEY and CDR2 SVGAGI. CDR3 length equals 14 residues. The CDR3 sequence: CATYSGRRTGELFF. CDR3 bases: TGTGCCACTTATAGCGGGAGAAGGACCGGGGAGCTGTTTTTT.

V usage is TRBV30 and J usage is TRBJ2-4; 11 bases are a match to TRBD1. CDR3 length equals 19 residues. Germline V gives CDR1 GTSNPN, CDR2 SVGIG (reference sequence). Trimming took 0 bases from V and 3 from J; bases not matched to a gene: 13. The DNA of the CDR3 is TGTGCCTGGAGTGTAGGGGGACAGGGGGTTTTCGAGAGCAAAAACATTCAGTACTTC. Translation gives CAWSVGGQGVFESKNIQYF. Full variable domain (rest looked up from reference TRBV30 and TRBJ2-4): SQTIHQWPATLVQPVGSPLSLECTVEGTSNPNLYWYRQAAGRGLQLLFYSVGIGQISSEVPQNLSASRPQDRQFILSSKKLLLSDSGFYLCAWSVGGQGVFESKNIQYFGAGTRLSVL.

V is TRBV7-6 and J is TRBJ1-2; D is perhaps TRBD1 (6 bases). This CDR3 comprises 13 residues. Germline V gives CDR1 SGHVS, CDR2 FNYEAQ. V gave up 5 bases and J gave up 5 bases, with 12 bases separating them. CDR3 DNA sequence: TGTGCCAGCAGCAAAGACAGGATTTATGGCTACACCTTC. The encoded protein is CASSKDRIYGYTF.

The chain uses TRBV10-1 and TRBJ1-5; D gene unclear. The V end lost 3 bases, the J end lost 4 bases, and 4 bases lay between the germline ends. The CDR3 length is 12 residues. CDR1 is WNHNN and CDR2 is SYGVQD in the germline V gene (reference sequence). The CDR3 DNA sequence: TGCGCCAGCAGTGACGGGAATCAGCCCCAGCATTTT. It yields the protein CASSDGNQPQHF.

The chain has TRBV6-5 and TRBJ1-2, with TRBD1 identical over 10 bases. CDR1 and CDR2 (germline): MNHEY, SVGAGI. The CDR3 spans 12 residues. With 8 bases clipped from V and 7 bases from J, the junction kept 4 bases outside the gene matches. Here the CDR3 DNA reads TGTGCCAGCGTCCGACAGGGGGCTGGCTACACCTTC. Its translation is CASVRQGAGYTF.